This T cell receptor (beta chain) was found in a study of blood T cell repertoires in COVID-19. Overall study context: The cDNA or gDNA used as material had been derived from T cells, B-cell-depleted T cells, or PBMCs.

After removal of 5 bases from V and 0 bases from J, the junction contained 7 bases not matched to a gene. CDR3 length equals 16 residues. From germline, CDR1 is LNHDA and CDR2 SQIVND (reference sequence). In the authors' workflow: Counts of nucleated cells, estimated from reference gene primer amplification, were obtained. TCRdb keeps only in-frame clones here, not all; method: immunoSEQ multiplex PCR. From that table come the V and J calls and clone size; the DNA was used to work out D and trimming. The sample has about 180,000 clones; about nine tenths are singletons. The clonotype comes from a woman in her 30s with acute or convalescent COVID-19. Source material: peripheral blood. The gene calls are TRBV19 and TRBJ2-3, with TRBD1 identical over 8 bases. This CDR3 is CASSGLRDRSTDTQYF. CDR3 in DNA: TGTGCCAGTAGTGGACTCCGGGACAGGAGCACAGATACGCAGTATTTT.